The T cell receptor (beta chain) described here comes from a study of cytomegalovirus exposure and HLA in healthy donors. 13 Jbeta primers and 60 Vbeta primers were used for the PCR. Assay: immunoSEQ multiplex PCR; the TCRdb copy retains only in-frame clones and omits some. Of about 130,000 clones listed, 60% to 80% are singletons. The CDR3 runs to 14 residues. Germline CDR1 is MNHNY and CDR2 is SVGAGI (reference sequence). Trimming removed 10 bases at V and 4 bases at J, with 18 bases between. V is TRBV6-6 and J is TRBJ2-3; weak D call: TRBD1 (5 bases). The clonotype was recovered from a woman aged 45-60 years in good health and CMV-seronegative. Sequenced input: PBMCs. The CDR3 region has the DNA TGTGCCATAAGTAGGGGTGGTTCAGCAGATACGCAGTATTTT. This gives the protein CAISRGGSADTQYF.